This T cell receptor beta chain was sequenced in a study of T cell repertoires in cytomegalovirus infection. TCRdb independently ran MiXCR on the reads; one entry per CDR3 protein. The sample yields about 890,000 distinct CDR3 sequences, 30% to 40% seen once. Losses at the gene ends were 5 bases for V and 0 bases for J; bases not matched to a gene: 7. CDR1 and CDR2 from the germline V gene are SGHTA and FQGNSA. CDR3 length: 16 amino acids. Many counts were recorded for this clonotype. Its antigen is unknown. The sequence derives from a human donor in good health (CMV status not recorded). Some clones in this sample may be carry-over from other donors' samples. V gene TRBV7-2 combines with J gene TRBJ2-1; 7 nucleotides agree with TRBD1. The sample in question was cultured CD8+ T cells from PBMCs, obtained from culture after CMV antigen stimulation. CDR3 nucleotides: TGTGCCAGCAGCCTATTGGGACAGCACTCCTACAATGAGCAGTTCTTC. It is translated as CASSLLGQHSYNEQFF. Filled out from reference TRBV7-2 and TRBJ2-1, the complete variable domain reads GAGVSQSPSNKVTEKGKDVELRCDPISGHTALYWYRQSLGQGLEFLIYFQGNSAPDKSGLPSDRFSAERTGGSVSTLTIQRTQQEDSAVYLCASSLLGQHSYNEQFFGPGTRLTVL.